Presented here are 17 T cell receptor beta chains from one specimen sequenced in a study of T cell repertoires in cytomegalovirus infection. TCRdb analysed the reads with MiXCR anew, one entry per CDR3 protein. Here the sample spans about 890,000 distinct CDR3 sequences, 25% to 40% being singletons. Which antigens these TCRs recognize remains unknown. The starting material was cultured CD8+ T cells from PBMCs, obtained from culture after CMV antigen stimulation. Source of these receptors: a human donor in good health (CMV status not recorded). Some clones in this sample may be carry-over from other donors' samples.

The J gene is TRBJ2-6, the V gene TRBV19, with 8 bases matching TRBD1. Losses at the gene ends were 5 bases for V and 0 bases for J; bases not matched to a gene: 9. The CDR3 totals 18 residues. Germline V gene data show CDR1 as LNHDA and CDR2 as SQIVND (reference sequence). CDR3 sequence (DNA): TGTGCCAGTAGTGCAGGGACAGGCTATCGCTCTGGGGCCAACGTCCTGACTTTC. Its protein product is CASSAGTGYRSGANVLTF.

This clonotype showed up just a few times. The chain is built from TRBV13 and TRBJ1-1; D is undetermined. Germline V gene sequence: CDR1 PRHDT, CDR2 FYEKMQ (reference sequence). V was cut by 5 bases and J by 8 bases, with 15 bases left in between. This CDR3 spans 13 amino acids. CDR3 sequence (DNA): TGTGCCAGCAGCAAAGCGGGGTCAGTGGAAGCTTTCTTT. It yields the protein CASSKAGSVEAFF.

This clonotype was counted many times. The CDR3 region is CASSISAGGSYNEQFF. The CDR3 DNA reads TGTGCCAGTAGTATATCCGCGGGGGGCTCCTACAATGAGCAGTTCTTC. This chain joins TRBV19 and TRBJ2-1, with 8 positions matching TRBD2. V dropped 2 bases and J dropped 0; count of bases not matched to a gene: 3. This CDR3 region has 16 residues. Looked up from germline, CDR1 is LNHDA and CDR2 is SQIVND (reference sequence).

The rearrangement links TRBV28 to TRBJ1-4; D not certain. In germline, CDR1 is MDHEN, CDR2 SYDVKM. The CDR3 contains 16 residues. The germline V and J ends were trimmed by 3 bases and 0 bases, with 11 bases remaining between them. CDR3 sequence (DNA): TGTGCCAGCAGTTTGCGGAAACTCGCAACTAATGAAAAACTGTTTTTT. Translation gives CASSLRKLATNEKLFF.

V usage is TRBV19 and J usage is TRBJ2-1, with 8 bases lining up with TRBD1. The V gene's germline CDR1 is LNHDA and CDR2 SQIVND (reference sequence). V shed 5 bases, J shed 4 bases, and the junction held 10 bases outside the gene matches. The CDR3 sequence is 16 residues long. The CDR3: CASSGTTGGYYNEQFF. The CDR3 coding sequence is TGTGCCAGTAGTGGGACAACAGGGGGTTATTACAATGAGCAGTTCTTC.

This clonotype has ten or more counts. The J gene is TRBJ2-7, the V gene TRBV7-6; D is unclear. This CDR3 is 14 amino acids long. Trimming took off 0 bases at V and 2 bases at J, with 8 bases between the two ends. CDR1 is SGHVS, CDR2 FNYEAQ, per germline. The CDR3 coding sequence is TGTGCCAGCAGCTTAGCGGACGGCGCCTACGAGCAGTACTTC. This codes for CASSLADGAYEQYF.

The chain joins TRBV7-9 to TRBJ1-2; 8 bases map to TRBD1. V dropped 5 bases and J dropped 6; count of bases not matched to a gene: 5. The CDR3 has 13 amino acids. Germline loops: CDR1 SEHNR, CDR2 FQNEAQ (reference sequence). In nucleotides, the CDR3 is TGTGCCAGCAGCCCGGACAGGGCCCATGGCTACACCTTC. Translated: CASSPDRAHGYTF.

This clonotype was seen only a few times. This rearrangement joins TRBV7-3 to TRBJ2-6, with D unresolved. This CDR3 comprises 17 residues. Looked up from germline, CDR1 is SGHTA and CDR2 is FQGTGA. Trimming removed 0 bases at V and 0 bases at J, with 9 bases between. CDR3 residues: CASSLTTVPSGANVLTF. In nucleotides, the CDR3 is TGTGCCAGCAGCTTAACGACGGTGCCCTCTGGGGCCAACGTCCTGACTTTC.

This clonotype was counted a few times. The CDR3 protein is CASSETGTGYGYTF. DNA of the CDR3: TGTGCCAGCAGTGAAACCGGGACAGGGTACGGCTACACCTTC. This chain joins TRBV6-1 and TRBJ1-2; the match to TRBD1 covers 9 bases. Germline V lookup: CDR1 MNHNS, CDR2 SASEGT. The CDR3 length is 14 residues. V lost 2 bases and J lost 8; bases outside the gene matches: 6.

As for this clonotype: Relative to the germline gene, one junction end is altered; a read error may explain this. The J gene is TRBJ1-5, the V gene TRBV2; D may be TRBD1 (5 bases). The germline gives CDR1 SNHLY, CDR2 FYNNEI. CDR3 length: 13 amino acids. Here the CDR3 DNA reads TGTGTCAGCCTAGGGAGGGGCGGTCAGCCCCAGCATTTT. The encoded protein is CVSLGRGGQPQHF.

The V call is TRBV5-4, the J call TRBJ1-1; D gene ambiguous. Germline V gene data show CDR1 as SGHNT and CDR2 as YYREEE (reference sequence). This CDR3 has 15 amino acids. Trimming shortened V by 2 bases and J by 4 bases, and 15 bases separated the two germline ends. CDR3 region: CASSFRRERTTEAFF. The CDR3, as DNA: TGTGCCAGCAGCTTCCGAAGGGAAAGAACCACTGAAGCTTTCTTT.

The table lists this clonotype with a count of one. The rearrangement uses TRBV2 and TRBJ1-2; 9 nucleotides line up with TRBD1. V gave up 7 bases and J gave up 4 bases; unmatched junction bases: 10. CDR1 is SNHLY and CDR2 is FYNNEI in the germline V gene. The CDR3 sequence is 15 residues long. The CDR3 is CASTGNRGPIYGYTF. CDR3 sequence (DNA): TGTGCCAGCACAGGCAACAGGGGGCCGATCTATGGCTACACCTTC.

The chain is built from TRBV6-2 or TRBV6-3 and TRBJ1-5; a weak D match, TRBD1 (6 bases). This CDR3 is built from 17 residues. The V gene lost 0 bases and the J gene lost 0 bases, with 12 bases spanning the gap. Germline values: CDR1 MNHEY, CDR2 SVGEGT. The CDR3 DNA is TGTGCCAGCAGTTACTCTATCGGGGGGCATAGCAATCAGCCCCAGCATTTT. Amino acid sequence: CASSYSIGGHSNQPQHF.

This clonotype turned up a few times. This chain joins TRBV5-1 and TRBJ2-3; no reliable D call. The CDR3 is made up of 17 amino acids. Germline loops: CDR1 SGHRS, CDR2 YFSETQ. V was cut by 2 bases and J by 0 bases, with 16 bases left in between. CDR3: CASSLSQSRSSTDTQYF. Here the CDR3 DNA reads TGCGCCAGCAGCTTATCACAGAGCAGGAGTAGCACAGATACGCAGTATTTT. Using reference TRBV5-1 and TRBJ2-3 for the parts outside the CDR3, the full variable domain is KAGVTQTPRYLIKTRGQQVTLSCSPISGHRSVSWYQQTPGQGLQFLFEYFSETQRNKGNFPGRFSGRQFSNSRSEMNVSTLELGDSALYLCASSLSQSRSSTDTQYFGPGTRLTVL.

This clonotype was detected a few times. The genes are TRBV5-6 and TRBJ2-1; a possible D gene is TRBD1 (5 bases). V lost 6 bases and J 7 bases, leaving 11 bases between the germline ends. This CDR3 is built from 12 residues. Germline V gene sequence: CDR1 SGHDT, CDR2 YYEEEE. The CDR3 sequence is CASMTVRNEQFF. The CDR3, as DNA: TGTGCCAGCATGACAGTCCGGAATGAGCAGTTCTTC.

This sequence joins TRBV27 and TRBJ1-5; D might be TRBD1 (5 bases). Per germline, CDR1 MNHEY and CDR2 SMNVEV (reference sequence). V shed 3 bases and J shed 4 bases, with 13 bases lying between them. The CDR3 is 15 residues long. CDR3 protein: CASSFGWGSNQPQHF. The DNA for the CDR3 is TGTGCCAGCAGTTTCGGCTGGGGGTCGAATCAGCCCCAGCATTTT.

Here the CDR3 reads CASSPGLVYEQYF. The CDR3 DNA reads as TGTGCCAGCTCGCCGGGACTAGTTTACGAGCAGTACTTC. The chain couples TRBV19 to TRBJ2-7, with 8 bases aligning to TRBD2. The CDR3 contains 13 residues. The ends lost 9 bases at V and 4 bases at J; junction bases unmatched: 8. CDR1 is LNHDA and CDR2 is SQIVND in the germline V gene (reference sequence).